Below, one T cell receptor beta chain is given with its context. What it binds is not known. The J segment lost 2 bases and the V segment lost 6 bases, leaving 10 bases of the junction unmatched. There are 16 residues in the CDR3. Germline V CDR1 and CDR2: SGHVS, FNYEAQ. The record originates from a study of regulatory T cells in long-lasting Graves disease. The wider study: Antithyroid drug intake by newly diagnosed Graves' patients had lasted under 3 months.

Regarding the study as a whole: Thyroid tissue was not sampled; only peripheral blood was. With some 2,800 shared public clonotypes, persistent patients exceeded new patients, who shared about a thousand.

According to the study, TCR beta libraries were built with iRepertoire HTBI primers and CDR3-region Arm-PCR. TCRdb ran MiXCR on the multiplex PCR reads and lists one entry per CDR3 protein. Of approximately 560,000 distinct CDR3 sequences in the sample, around 15% were seen once. The time point: newly diagnosed GD, antithyroid drugs for less than 3 months. RNA isolated from PBMCs was used to make the TCR library. The sample was also linked to a second study, of T cells in Graves' hyperthyroidism and ophthalmopathy. That paper notes: Most clonotypes expanded in the thyroid (above 0.001) were also present in blood.

This chain uses TRBV7-6 with TRBJ2-3; 8 nucleotides line up with TRBD2. The sequencing used peripheral blood mononuclear cells (PBMCs), collected at new diagnosis, from a patient treated with antithyroid drugs. The TCR originated in a man between 18 and 29 years old with Graves disease. The CDR3 DNA follows: TGTGCCAGCAGTGCCGCGGCGGGAGGAACCACAGATACGCAGTATTTT. Translating it yields CASSAAAGGTTDTQYF.